This T cell receptor beta chain appears in the sequencing data of a study of cytomegalovirus exposure and HLA in healthy donors (dated by TCRdb to the late 2010s). The study in broad terms: An earlier analysis of several hundred of the donors reported approximately 300 Gb of sequence data and 120 million or so unique TCR beta sequences from roughly 180 million T cells. The aim of the study was to test whether cataloging public T cell receptors could identify signatures of past pathogen exposure. Roughly five DR-DQ haplotypes were handled as single units for association and clustering because linkage in the cohort was strong. The number of typed donors differed by locus: about 629-630 for A, B, C, DRB1 and DQB1; some 500 for DQA1; some 610 for DPA1; and some 430 for DPB1. Across around 400 genotyped donors of the cohort, an average of about 240,000 unique TCR beta nucleotide sequences per donor were sequenced, and roughly 20% of those sequences were non-productive. Along with the roughly 670-subject first cohort, a separate validation cohort of some 130 different subjects was used. Of the roughly 400 genotyped donors, 80% to 90% were placed in the genetic ancestry cluster associated with self-reported Caucasian donors. A later analysis re-analyzed previously published TCR beta repertoires from roughly 600 donors and added high-resolution HLA genotyping to study TCR occurrence patterns. Around 320 gigabases of sequencing data and 70 million to 100 million unique TCR sequences were included in an early release covering roughly 600 HLA-typed donors. An earlier analysis of approximately 580 of the donors used high-throughput TCR beta sequencing to judge whether each TCR beta V gene segment behaved as functional or pseudogenic. High-throughput TCR immunosequencing, statistical association of individual TCRs with disease status, and machine learning were combined to predict cytomegalovirus infection status. HLA typing included class I and class II loci at four-digit resolution. Every repertoire in the discovery cohort had been generated on one and the same sequencing platform. Donor age, sex, ethnicity and CMV serostatus were collected together with the repertoire data. In a later genetic analysis, genome-wide SNP genotypes for about 55% of the 666 donors were used, and that subset was treated as a discovery cohort. In the later analysis, no new phenotypic data were used to find candidate immune exposures; instead, reliance was placed on TCR beta sequences and their occurrence across donors. Using immunosequencing, the study profiled T cell repertoires from about 610 subjects and related those repertoires to cytomegalovirus serostatus.

The cohort was made up of 650 to 700 healthy bone marrow donors. At the time of sampling, every cohort member was nominally healthy, though immune exposures that went unrecorded were likely present. The donor tested CMV seropositive and was one of the 289 seropositive cohort members. A peripheral blood sample was collected from each donor, and TCR beta sequencing was performed on peripheral blood mononuclear cells. Genomic DNA extraction from the blood cell samples was performed with the Qiagen DNeasy Blood Extraction Kit. Regarding this clone: The antigen this receptor binds is unknown. It has no much larger one-base neighbor in the sample; base qualities were not kept.

Broader findings and caveats from the paper: Most TCR sequences were seen in very few donors, while some public TCRs were found in many individuals. In this cohort, only TCR beta chains were sequenced, and detectable features were limited by the absence of alpha or paired-chain data. The classifier was reported to diagnose cytomegalovirus status with high specificity and sensitivity in both the original and validation cohorts. The study listed around 160 TCR beta chains as associated with cytomegalovirus. Assigning TCR associations to individual alleles was difficult when HLA alleles, especially DR and DQ, strongly co-occurred. In an earlier analysis of fewer than 700 of the donors, most TCR beta V segments appeared in productive rearrangements about 87% or about 30% of the time, broadly matching IMGT annotations. Because HLA typing was unavailable for some donors at each locus, only the typed subset was used in association tests. The presence/absence analyses assumed that sequencing depth was roughly uniform across donors, and that assumption may not be true. In a later analysis, HLA-associated TCR beta chains showed more clonal expansion and lower generation probabilities than non-associated chains that were equally common. Most CMV-associated TCR beta chains appeared to be HLA-restricted in a later analysis, and the HLA associations seemed to be driven largely by CMV exposure. In a later analysis, the rate of TCR association differed among HLA loci, with DRB1 alleles having the most associated TCRs and HLA-C alleles having the fewest. Specific HLA alleles were associated with roughly 16,000 TCR beta sequences at a false discovery rate of 0.05 in a later analysis. A later genetic analysis associated a missense DCLRE1C variant with V-gene and J-gene trimming of TCR beta chains, and an independent cohort replicated the association. A further reported finding was that TCR beta sequences accurately predicted the HLA-A and HLA-B alleles for most subjects in the first cohort. A later analysis reported that several top co-occurrence clusters appeared linked to parvovirus B19, influenza, CMV and Epstein-Barr virus. In vitro tests confirmed that a few of the cytomegalovirus-associated TCR beta chains recognize cytomegalovirus antigens. According to a later genetic analysis, donors in an Asian-associated ancestry cluster had fewer N-insertions in productive TCRs than the approximately 690-donor mean. Because the 87-base-pair reads could not distinguish some IMGT-functional V segments, including TRBV6-2 and TRBV6-3, those segments were excluded. The only immune exposure information available for the cohort was CMV serostatus. It was suggested by the authors that the approach could potentially be generalized to other disease states and immunological phenotypes. A cluster of highly shared sequence variants was judged likely to be a technical artifact of the sequencing pipeline. Correlated functional status among segregating V segments might reflect linkage disequilibrium, but an unknown experimental factor could not be ruled out. The earlier analysis of 587 of the donors excluded roughly 16 rarely observed V segments, including chromosome 9 orphons, because counts were too low.

Taken from cysteine to phenylalanine, the CDR3 has 15 residues. The entry retains the CDR3 DNA only, 45 bases that are in frame from base 1. From V the trimming removes 5 bases and from J it removes 3 bases, while the gene matches leave 7 bases of the junction unaccounted for. Reading the germline V gene gives CDR1 MDHEN and CDR2 SYDVKM. Receptors were amplified or captured by the immunoSEQ multiplex PCR assay. A mixture of 60 forward primers for TCR Vbeta segments and 13 reverse primers for TCR Jbeta segments was used in the multiplex PCR. Amplification of the CDR3 region of rearranged TCR beta genes was performed with a multiplex PCR assay on genomic DNA. The amplified TCR beta libraries were sequenced on the Illumina HiSeq System as 87-base-pair reads. The study's own analysis went as follows. Across the 500 to 750 repertoires, a later analysis counted 78 million or so unique TCR beta chains, around 10 million of which were shared by at least two donors. Raw reads were error-corrected and collapsed into unique sequences by a nearest-neighbor algorithm in which closely related sequences were merged to remove PCR and sequencing errors. Alignment of CDR3 sequences to IMGT reference sequences was used to assign V, D and J gene segments. Each retained sequence needed at least a six-nucleotide match to both a V gene segment and a J gene segment. Rearrangements were called productive when the CDR3 lacked stop codons and stayed in frame with V and J; all others were non-productive. Following IMGT convention, CDR3 was defined as the stretch from the second conserved V-encoded cysteine to the conserved J-encoded phenylalanine. The earlier analysis of 587 of the donors excluded any sequence lacking an unambiguous match to a single V gene segment. In an earlier analysis of approximately 500 of the donors, a V segment was called functional when productive rearrangements were above 56.7%, and segregating when the standard deviation between donors exceeded 5%. A statistical classification framework was built for diagnosing cytomegalovirus status from the catalog of TCR beta chain sequences. In a later analysis, V and J genes were assigned by comparing TCR nucleotide sequences against IMGT/GENE-DB human TR gene sequences. A later analysis assigned CDR3 sequences and most-parsimonious VDJ recombination scenarios with the TCRdist pipeline. A later analysis defined each TCR beta chain by its CDR3 amino acid sequence plus V-gene family, and excluded reads lacking a unique V-gene family. As a way to deal with suspected cross-contamination and a sequencing artifact, a later analysis dropped roughly 620 nucleotide sequences that were highly shared and had low generation probability. For each public chain, a later analysis derived a clonal expansion index from normalized ranks of inferred template counts within each repertoire. Generation probabilities in a later analysis came from a VDJ recombination model fitted to out-of-frame rearrangements, and those results were checked against IGoR. In a later analysis, hypergeometric tests were used to score TCR-TCR, TCR-HLA and TCR-CMV co-occurrence, with a repertoire-size bias correction applied to TCR pairs. False discovery rates were estimated in a later analysis by permuting HLA or CMV assignments 20 times. In a later analysis, co-occurring TCRs were grouped using DBSCAN, and TCRdist sequence similarity was added for clustering within HLA-allele-positive subsets. For co-occurrence clustering, repertoires with fewer than 30,000 or more than 120,000 public chains were excluded, along with four or five repertoires with anomalous nucleotide sharing. TCRdb stores this immuneACCESS table with in-frame sequences only. Part of the clones is absent; in the studies checked, under half of the shortfall reflects unresolved V genes, and no reason is known for the rest. V and J calls and clone size are those listed in that table; D and trimming were worked out from the DNA. The sample includes roughly 180,000 clones, with about 83% observed a single time. 4.8% of the sample belongs to the ten largest clones.

The sample taken for sequencing was PBMCs. The chain is encoded by TRBV28 joined to TRBJ2-3; TRBD2 agrees with 8 junctional bases. The TCR originated in a girl aged 5-17 years in good health and CMV-seropositive. The DNA reads as follows: TGTGCCAGCAGTGGGCGGGGGGCCGGGACAGATACGCAGTATTTT. Its protein reads: CASSGRGAGTDTQYF. The entire variable domain, with the stretches around the CDR3 drawn from the reference TRBV28 and TRBJ2-3 proteins, is DVKVTQSSRYLVKRTGEKVFLECVQDMDHENMFWYRQDPGLGLRLIYFSYDVKMKEKGDIPEGYSVSREKKERFSLILESASTNQTSMYLCASSGRGAGTDTQYFGPGTRLTVL.